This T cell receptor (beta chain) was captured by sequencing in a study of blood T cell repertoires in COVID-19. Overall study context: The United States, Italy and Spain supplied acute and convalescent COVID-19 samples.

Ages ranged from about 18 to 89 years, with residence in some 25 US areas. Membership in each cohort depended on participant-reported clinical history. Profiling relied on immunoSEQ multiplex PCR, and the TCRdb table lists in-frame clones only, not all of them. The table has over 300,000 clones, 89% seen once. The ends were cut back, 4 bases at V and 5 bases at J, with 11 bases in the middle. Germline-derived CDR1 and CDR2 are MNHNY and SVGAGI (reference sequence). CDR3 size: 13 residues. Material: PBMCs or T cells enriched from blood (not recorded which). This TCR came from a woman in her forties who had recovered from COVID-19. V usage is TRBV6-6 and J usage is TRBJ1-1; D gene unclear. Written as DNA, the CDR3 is TGTGCCAGCAGTTTTAGCGGGGAGACTGAAGCTTTCTTT. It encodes CASSFSGETEAFF.